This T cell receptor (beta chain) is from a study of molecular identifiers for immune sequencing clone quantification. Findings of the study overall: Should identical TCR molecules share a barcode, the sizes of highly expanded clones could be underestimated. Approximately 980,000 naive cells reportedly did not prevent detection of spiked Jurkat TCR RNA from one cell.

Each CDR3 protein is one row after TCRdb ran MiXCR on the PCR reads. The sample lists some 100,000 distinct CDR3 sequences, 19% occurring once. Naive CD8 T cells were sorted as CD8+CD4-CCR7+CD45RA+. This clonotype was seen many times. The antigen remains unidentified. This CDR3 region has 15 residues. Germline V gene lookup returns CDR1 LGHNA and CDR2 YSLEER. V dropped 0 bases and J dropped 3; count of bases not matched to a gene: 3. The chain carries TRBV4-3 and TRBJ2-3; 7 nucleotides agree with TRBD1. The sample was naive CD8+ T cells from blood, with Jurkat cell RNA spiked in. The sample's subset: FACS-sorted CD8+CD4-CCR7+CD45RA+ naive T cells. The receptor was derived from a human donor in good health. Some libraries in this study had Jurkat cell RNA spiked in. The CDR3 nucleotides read TGCGCCAGCAGCCAAGATACGACAGGGACAGATACGCAGTATTTT. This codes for CASSQDTTGTDTQYF.